This T cell receptor beta chain derives from a study of cytomegalovirus exposure and HLA in healthy donors. Overall study: Across 300 to 400 genotyped donors, roughly 85% landed in the Caucasian-associated ancestry cluster. Study-wide findings and caveats: Follow-up analysis later connected one missense variant in DCLRE1C with trimming of TCR beta V- and J-genes. Rare sequences made up most TCRs, while some public TCRs were found in many donors.

The CDR3 has 11 residues. Looked up from germline, CDR1 is MDHEN and CDR2 is SYDVKM. Trimming took 4 bases from V and 5 from J, leaving 4 bases between them. The PCR used 60 Vbeta and 13 Jbeta primers. The method was immunoSEQ multiplex PCR; TCRdb's version includes in-frame clones alone and lacks a portion of them. The sample has approximately 120,000 clones, 70% to 80% seen once. On this clone: Its antigen is undetermined.

The specimen sequenced was PBMCs. This rearrangement joins TRBV28 to TRBJ2-3; D unresolved. This clonotype originated in a man aged 30 to 45 in good health and CMV-seronegative. The CDR3 reads CASSYIDTQYF. For the CDR3, the DNA is TGTGCCAGCAGTTATATAGATACGCAGTATTTT.